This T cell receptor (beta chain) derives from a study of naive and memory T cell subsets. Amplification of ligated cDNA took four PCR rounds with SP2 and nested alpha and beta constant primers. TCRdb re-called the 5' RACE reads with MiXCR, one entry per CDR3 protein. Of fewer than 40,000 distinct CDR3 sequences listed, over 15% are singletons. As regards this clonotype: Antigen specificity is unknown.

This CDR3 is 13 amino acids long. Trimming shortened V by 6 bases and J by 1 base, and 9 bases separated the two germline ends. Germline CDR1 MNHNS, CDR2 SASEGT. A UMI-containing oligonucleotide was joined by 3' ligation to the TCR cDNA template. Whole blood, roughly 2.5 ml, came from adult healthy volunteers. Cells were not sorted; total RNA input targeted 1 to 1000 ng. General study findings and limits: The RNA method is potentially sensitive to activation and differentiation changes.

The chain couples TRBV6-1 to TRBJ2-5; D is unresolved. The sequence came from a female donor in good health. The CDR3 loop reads CASSEWFQETQYF. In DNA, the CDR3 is TGTGCCAGCAGCGAGTGGTTCCAAGAGACCCAGTACTTC.